The T cell receptor beta chain under discussion was sequenced for a study of chemoradiotherapy in HPV16-positive cancers. Overall study results and limits: HPV-responsive T-cell expansion during chemoradiotherapy was linked to improved recurrence-free survival in HPV16-positive patients.

Assay: immunoSEQ multiplex PCR; the TCRdb copy retains only in-frame clones and omits some. The sample holds about 21,000 clones, about 87% seen once. The V segment lost 3 bases and the J segment 5 bases; nucleotides outside the gene matches: 11. This CDR3 region has 15 residues. Germline V gene lookup returns CDR1 SGDLS and CDR2 YYNGEE. Comments on this clone: The target antigen is unknown.

Sequencing used blood, obtained from a patient who underwent chemoradiotherapy. This chain connects TRBV9 to TRBJ2-7, with 7 bases identical to TRBD1. The TCR was taken from a human donor with HPV-associated anogenital cancer. The chain's CDR3 is CASSERDSIRDEQYF. DNA of the CDR3: TGTGCCAGCAGCGAGAGGGACAGTATCCGAGACGAGCAGTACTTC.